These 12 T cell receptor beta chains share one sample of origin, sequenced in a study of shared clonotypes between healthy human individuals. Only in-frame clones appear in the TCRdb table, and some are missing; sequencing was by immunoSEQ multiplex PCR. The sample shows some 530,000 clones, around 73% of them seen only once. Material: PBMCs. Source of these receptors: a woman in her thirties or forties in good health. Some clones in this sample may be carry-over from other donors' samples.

CDR3 sequence reads: CAGNGGGNQPQHF. In nucleotides, the CDR3 is TGTGCCGGGAACGGGGGCGGCAATCAGCCCCAGCATTTT. The rearrangement links TRBV28 to TRBJ1-5; maybe TRBD1 (6 bases). In germline, CDR1 is MDHEN, CDR2 SYDVKM. V was trimmed by 11 bases and J by 2 bases, leaving 13 bases between them. The CDR3 runs to 13 residues.

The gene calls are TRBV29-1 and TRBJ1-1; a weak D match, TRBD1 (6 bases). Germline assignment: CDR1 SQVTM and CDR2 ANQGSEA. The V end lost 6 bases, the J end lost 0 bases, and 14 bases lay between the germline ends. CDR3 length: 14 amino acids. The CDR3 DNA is TGCAGCGTCCATCCCCGGGGGCTGAACACTGAAGCTTTCTTT. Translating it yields CSVHPRGLNTEAFF.

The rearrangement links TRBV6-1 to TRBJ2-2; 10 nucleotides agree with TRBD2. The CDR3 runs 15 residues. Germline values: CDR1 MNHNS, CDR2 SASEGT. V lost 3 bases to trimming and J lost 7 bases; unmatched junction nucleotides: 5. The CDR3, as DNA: TGTGCCAGCAGTGAGAGGACTAGCGGACGCGGGGAGCTGTTTTTT. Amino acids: CASSERTSGRGELFF.

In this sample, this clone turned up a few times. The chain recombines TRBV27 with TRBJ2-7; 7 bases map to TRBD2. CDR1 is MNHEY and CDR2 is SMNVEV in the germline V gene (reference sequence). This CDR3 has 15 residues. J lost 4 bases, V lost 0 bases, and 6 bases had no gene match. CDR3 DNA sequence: TGTGCCAGCAGTTTATCCTTTGGACTAGAGTACGAGCAGTACTTC. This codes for CASSLSFGLEYEQYF.

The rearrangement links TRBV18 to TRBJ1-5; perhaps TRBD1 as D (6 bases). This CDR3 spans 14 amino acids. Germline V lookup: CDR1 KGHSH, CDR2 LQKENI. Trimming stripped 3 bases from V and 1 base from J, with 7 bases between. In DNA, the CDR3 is TGTGCCAGCTCACCGGGGACAAGCAATCAGCCCCAGCATTTT. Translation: CASSPGTSNQPQHF.

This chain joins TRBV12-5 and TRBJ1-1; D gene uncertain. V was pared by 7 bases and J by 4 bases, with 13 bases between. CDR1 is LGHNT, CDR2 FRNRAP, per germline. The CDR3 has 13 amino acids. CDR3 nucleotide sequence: TGTGCTAGTGCTTGGGATTCGGGCACTGAAGCTTTCTTT. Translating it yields CASAWDSGTEAFF.

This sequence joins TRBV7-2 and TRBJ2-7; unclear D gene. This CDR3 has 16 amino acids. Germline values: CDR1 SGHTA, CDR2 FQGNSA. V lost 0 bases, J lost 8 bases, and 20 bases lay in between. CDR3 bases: TGTGCCAGCAGCTTAGCGGTGGGCCGTGGCGGCGAGAAGCAGTACTTC. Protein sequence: CASSLAVGRGGEKQYF.

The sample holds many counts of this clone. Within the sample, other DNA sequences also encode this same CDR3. The CDR3 DNA reads TGCGCCAGCAGCTTGGGGCTAGCGGGAGGCACAGATACGCAGTATTTT. Its protein is CASSLGLAGGTDTQYF. The chain is built from TRBV5-1 and TRBJ2-3, with TRBD2 matching 10 bases. Germline V gene data show CDR1 as SGHRS and CDR2 as YFSETQ. This CDR3 has 16 amino acids. The trim removed 0 bases at V and 1 base at J, leaving 2 bases unmatched.

The CDR3 is CASSLQFVHEQYF. CDR3 coding DNA: TGTGCCAGCAGCTTGCAGTTCGTCCACGAGCAGTACTTC. V is TRBV5-8 and J is TRBJ2-7; D unresolved. The CDR3 length is 13 residues. The V gene lost 1 base and the J gene lost 5 bases, with 10 bases spanning the gap. Germline V lookup: CDR1 SGHTS, CDR2 YDEGEE.

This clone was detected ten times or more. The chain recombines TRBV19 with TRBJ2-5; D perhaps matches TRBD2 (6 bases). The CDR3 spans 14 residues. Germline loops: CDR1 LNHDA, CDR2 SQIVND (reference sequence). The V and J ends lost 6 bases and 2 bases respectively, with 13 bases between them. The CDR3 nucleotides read TGTGCCAGTAGCCTTCCGGGACTTCAAGAGACCCAGTACTTC. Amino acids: CASSLPGLQETQYF.

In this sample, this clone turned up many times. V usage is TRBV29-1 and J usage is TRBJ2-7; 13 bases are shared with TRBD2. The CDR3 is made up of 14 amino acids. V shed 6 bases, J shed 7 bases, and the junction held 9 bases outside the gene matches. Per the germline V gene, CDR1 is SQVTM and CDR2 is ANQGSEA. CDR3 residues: CSVLTSGRPGEQYF. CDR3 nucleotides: TGCAGCGTCTTGACTAGCGGGAGGCCGGGGGAGCAGTACTTC.

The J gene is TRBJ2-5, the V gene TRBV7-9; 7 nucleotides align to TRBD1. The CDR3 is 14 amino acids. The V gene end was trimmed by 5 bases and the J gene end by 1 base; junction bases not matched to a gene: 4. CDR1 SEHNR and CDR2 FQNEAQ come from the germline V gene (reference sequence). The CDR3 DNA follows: TGTGCCAGCAGCGTCCGGGACAGCCAAGAGACCCAGTACTTC. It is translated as CASSVRDSQETQYF.